This T cell receptor (beta chain) appears in the sequencing data of a study of cytomegalovirus exposure and HLA in healthy donors. While the first cohort had over 650 subjects, the donors belonged to the separate validation cohort of 120 subjects. Findings and limits, study-wide: Cytomegalovirus status, reportedly, was diagnosed with high specificity and sensitivity by the classifier. CMV antigen specificity was confirmed in vitro for a few CMV-associated chains. A list of 164 TCR beta chains associated with cytomegalovirus was given.

For this clone: Its specificity is not known.

TCRdb's table, derived via immunoSEQ multiplex PCR, lists solely in-frame clones and lacks some. The table includes about 98,000 clones, roughly nine tenths detected once. Sequencing was done on a sample of PBMCs. The TCR sequence derives from a man aged 18 to 30 in good health and CMV-seropositive.

The CDR3 is CASSASGGGYTF. As DNA, the CDR3 is TGTGCCAGCAGTGCCTCAGGGGGAGGCTACACCTTC. V is TRBV6-5 and J is TRBJ1-2; 7 positions match TRBD1. Looked up from germline, CDR1 is MNHEY and CDR2 is SVGAGI. With V trimmed by 5 bases and J by 8 bases, 5 bases remained unmatched. The CDR3 spans 12 residues.